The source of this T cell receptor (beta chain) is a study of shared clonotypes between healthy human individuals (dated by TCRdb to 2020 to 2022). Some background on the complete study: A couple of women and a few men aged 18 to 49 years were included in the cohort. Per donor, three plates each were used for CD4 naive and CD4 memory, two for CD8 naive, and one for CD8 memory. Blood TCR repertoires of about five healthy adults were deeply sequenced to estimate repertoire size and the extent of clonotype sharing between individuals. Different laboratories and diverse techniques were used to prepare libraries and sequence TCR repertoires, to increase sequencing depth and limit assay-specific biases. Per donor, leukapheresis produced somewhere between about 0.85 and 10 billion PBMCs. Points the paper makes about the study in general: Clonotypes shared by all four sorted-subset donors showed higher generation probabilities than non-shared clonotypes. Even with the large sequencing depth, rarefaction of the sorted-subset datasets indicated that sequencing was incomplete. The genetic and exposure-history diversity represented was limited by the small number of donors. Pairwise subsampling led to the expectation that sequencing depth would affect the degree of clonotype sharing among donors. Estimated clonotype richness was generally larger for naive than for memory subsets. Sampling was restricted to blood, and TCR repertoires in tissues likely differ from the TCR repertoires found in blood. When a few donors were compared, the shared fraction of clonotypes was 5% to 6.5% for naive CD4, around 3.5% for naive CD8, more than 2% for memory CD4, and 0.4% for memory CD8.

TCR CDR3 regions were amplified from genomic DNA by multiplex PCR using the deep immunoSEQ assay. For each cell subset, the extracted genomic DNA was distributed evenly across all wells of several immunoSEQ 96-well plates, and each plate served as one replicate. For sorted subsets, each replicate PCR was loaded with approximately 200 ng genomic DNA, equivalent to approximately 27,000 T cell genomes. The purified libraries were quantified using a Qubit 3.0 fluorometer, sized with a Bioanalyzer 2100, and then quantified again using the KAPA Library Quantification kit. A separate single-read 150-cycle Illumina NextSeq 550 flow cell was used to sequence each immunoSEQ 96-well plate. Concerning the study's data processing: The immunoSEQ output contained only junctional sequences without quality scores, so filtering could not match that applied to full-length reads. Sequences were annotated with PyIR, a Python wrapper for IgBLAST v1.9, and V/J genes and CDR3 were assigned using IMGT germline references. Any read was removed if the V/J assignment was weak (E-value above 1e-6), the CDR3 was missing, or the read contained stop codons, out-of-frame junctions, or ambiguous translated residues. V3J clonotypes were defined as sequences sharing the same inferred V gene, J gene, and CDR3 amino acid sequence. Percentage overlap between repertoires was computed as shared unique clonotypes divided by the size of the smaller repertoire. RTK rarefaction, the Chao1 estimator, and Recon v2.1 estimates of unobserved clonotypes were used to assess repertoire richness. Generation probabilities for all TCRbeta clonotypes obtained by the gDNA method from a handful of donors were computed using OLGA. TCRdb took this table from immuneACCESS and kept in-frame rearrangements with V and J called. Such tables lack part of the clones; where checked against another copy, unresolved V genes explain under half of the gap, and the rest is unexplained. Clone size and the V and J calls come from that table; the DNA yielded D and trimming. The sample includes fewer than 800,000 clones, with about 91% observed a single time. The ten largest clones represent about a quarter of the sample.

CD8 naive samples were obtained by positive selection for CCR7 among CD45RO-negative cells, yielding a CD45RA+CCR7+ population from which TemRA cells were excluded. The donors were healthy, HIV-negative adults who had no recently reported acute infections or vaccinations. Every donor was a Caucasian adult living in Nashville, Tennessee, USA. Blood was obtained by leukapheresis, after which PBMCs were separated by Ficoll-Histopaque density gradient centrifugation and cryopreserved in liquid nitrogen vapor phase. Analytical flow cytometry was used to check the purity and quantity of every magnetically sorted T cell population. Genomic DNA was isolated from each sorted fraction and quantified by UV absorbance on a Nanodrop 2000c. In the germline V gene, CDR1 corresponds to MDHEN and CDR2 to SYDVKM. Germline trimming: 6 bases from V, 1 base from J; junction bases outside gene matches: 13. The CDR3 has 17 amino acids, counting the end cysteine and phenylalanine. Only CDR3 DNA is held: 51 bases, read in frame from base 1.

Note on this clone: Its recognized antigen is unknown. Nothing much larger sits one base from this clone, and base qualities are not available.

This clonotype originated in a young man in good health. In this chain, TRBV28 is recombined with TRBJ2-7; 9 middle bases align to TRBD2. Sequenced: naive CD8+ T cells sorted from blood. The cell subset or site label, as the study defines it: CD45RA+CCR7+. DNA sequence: TGTGCCAGCAGCCCAACGGGGGGCGGGAGGGGATCCTACGAGCAGTACTTC. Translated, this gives CASSPTGGGRGSYEQYF.